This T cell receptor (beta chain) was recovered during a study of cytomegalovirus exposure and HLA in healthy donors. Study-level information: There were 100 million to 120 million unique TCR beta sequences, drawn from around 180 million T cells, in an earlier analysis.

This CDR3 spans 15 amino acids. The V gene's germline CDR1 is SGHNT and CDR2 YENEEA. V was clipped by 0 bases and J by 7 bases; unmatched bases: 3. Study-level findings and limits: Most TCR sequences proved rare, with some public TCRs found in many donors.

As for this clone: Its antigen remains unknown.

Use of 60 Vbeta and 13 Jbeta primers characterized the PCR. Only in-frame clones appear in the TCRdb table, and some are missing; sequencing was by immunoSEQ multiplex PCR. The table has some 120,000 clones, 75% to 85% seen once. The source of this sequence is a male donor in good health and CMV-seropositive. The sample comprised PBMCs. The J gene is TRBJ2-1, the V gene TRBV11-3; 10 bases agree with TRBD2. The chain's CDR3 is CASSLDLAGGNEQFF. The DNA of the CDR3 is TGTGCCAGCAGCTTAGATTTAGCGGGGGGTAATGAGCAGTTCTTC.